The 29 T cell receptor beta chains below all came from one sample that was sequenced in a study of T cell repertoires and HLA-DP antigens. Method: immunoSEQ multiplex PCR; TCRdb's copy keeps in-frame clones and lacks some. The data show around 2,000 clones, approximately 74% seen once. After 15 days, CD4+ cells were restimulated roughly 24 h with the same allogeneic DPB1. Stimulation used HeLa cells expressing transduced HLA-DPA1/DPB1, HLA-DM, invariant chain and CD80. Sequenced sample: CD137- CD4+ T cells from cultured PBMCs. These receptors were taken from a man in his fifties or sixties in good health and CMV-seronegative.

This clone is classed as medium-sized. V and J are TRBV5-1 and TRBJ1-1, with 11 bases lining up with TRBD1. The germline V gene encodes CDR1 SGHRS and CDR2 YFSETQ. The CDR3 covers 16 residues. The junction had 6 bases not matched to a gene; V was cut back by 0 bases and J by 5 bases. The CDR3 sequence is CASSLGPGQGETEAFF. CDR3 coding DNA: TGCGCCAGCAGCTTGGGGCCGGGACAGGGGGAGACTGAAGCTTTCTTT.

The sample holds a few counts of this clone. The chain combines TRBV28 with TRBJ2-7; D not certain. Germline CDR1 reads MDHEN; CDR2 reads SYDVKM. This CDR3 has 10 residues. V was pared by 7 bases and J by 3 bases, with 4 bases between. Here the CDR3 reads CASKDYEQYF. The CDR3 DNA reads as TGTGCCAGCAAAGACTACGAGCAGTACTTC.

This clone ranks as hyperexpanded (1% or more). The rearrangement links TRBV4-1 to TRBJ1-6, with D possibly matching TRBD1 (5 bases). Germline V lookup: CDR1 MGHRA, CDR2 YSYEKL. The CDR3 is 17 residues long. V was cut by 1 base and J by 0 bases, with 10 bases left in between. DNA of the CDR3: TGCGCCAGCAGCCAAGTCTGGACATACTCCTATAATTCACCCCTCCACTTT. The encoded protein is CASSQVWTYSYNSPLHF.

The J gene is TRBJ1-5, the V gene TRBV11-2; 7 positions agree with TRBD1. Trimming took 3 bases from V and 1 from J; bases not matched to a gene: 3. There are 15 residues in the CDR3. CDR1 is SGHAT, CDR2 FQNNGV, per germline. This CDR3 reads CASSLGDRSNQPQHF. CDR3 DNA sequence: TGTGCCAGCAGCTTGGGGGACAGAAGCAATCAGCCCCAGCATTTT.

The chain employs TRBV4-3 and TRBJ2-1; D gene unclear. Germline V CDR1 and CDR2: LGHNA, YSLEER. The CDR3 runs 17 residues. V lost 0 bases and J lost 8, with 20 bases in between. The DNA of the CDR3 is TGCGCCAGCAGCCAAGATTTAAGGAGAAGCCTCGGCGATGAGCAGTTCTTC. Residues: CASSQDLRRSLGDEQFF.

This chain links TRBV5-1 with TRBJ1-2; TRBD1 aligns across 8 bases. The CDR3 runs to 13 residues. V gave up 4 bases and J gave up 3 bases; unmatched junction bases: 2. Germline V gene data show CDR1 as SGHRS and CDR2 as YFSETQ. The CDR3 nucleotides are TGCGCCAGCAGCCAGGACAGGGACTATGGCTACACCTTC. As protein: CASSQDRDYGYTF.

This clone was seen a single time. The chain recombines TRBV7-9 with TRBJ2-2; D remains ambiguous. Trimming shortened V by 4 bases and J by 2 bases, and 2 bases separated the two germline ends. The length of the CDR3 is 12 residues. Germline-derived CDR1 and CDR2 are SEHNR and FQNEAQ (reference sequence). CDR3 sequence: CASSSNTGELFF. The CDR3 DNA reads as TGTGCCAGCAGCTCCAACACCGGGGAGCTGTTTTTT.

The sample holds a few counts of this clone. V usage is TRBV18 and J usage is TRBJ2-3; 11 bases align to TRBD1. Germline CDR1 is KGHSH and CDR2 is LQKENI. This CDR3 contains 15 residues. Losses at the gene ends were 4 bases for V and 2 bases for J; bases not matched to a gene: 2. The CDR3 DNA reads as TGTGCCAGCTCACGGACAGGGGGCGTCACAGATACGCAGTATTTT. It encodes CASSRTGGVTDTQYF.

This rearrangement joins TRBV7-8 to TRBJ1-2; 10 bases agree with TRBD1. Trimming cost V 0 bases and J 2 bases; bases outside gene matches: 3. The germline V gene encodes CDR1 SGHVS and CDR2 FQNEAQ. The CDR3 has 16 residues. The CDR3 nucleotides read TGTGCCAGCAGCTTAGCAAGGACAGGGGGGAACTATGGCTACACCTTC. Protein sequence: CASSLARTGGNYGYTF.

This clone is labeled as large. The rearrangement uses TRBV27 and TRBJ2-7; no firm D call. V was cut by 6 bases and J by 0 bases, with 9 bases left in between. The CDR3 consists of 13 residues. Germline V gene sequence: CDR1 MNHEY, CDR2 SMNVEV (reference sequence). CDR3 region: CASRRPGSYEQYF. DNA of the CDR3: TGTGCCAGCAGACGACCCGGCTCCTACGAGCAGTACTTC.

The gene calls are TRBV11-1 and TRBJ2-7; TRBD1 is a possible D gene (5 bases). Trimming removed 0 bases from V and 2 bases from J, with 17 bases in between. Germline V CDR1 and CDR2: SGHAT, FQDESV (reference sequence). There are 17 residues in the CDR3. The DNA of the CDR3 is TGTGCCAGCAGCTTAGCCCACTTACGTCAGACAGCCTACGAGCAGTACTTC. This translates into CASSLAHLRQTAYEQYF.

The CDR3 spells CASSLRSGVYSPLHF. As DNA, the CDR3 is TGTGCCAGCAGCCTCCGATCAGGGGTTTATTCACCCCTCCACTTT. The rearrangement joins TRBV7-8 to TRBJ1-6, with TRBD1 as a possible D gene (6 bases). Germline CDR1 SGHVS, CDR2 FQNEAQ. Trimming cost V 5 bases and J 8 bases, with 16 bases left between them. The CDR3 runs to 15 residues.

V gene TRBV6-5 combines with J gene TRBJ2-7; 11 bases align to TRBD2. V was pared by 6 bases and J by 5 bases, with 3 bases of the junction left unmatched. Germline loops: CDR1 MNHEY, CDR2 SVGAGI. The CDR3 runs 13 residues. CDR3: CASRTSGDHEQYF. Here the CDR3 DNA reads TGTGCCAGCAGGACTAGCGGGGACCACGAGCAGTACTTC.

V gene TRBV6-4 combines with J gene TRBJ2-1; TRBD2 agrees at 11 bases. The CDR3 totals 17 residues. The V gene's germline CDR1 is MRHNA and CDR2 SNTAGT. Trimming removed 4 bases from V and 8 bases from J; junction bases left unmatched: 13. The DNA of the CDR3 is TGTGCCAGCAGTGCTCACATAGCGGGAGGGTCTGGCCATGAGCAGTTCTTC. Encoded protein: CASSAHIAGGSGHEQFF.

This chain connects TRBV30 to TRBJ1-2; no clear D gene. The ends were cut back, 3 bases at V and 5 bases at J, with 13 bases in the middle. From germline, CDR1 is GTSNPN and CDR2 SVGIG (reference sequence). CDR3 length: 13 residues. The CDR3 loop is CAWRLAGIYGYTF. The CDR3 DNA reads TGTGCCTGGAGGTTGGCAGGAATATATGGCTACACCTTC. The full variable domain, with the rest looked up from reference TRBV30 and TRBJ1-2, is SQTIHQWPATLVQPVGSPLSLECTVEGTSNPNLYWYRQAAGRGLQLLFYSVGIGQISSEVPQNLSASRPQDRQFILSSKKLLLSDSGFYLCAWRLAGIYGYTFGSGTRLTVV.

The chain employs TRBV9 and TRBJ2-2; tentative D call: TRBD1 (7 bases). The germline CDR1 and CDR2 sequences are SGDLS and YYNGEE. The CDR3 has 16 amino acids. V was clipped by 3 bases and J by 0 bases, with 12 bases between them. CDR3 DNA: TGTGCCAGCAGCGGGCAGGGGGGCGCGAACACCGGGGAGCTGTTTTTT. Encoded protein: CASSGQGGANTGELFF.

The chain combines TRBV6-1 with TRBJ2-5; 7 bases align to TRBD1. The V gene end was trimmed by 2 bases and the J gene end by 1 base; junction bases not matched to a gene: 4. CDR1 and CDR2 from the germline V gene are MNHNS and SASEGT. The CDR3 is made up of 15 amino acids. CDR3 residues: CASSEIRTGQETQYF. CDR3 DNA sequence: TGTGCCAGCAGTGAAATCAGGACAGGCCAAGAGACCCAGTACTTC.

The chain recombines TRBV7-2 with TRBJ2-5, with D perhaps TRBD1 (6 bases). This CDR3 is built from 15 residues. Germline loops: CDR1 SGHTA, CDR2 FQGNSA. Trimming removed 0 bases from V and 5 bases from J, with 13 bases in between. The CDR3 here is CASSLAGALGETQYF. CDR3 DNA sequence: TGTGCCAGCAGCTTAGCGGGGGCTCTGGGGGAGACCCAGTACTTC.

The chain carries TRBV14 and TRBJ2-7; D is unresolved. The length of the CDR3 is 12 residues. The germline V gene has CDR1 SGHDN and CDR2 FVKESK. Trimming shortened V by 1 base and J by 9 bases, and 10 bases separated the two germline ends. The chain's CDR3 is CASSQGSTWQYF. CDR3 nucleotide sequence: TGTGCCAGCAGCCAAGGGAGCACCTGGCAGTACTTC.

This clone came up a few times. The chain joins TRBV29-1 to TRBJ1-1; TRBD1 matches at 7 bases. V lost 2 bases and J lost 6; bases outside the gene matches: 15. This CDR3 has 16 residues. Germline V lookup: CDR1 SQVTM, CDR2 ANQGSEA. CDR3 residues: CSVETTFRGGGAEAFF. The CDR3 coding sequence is TGCAGCGTTGAAACTACCTTCAGAGGGGGCGGGGCTGAAGCTTTCTTT.

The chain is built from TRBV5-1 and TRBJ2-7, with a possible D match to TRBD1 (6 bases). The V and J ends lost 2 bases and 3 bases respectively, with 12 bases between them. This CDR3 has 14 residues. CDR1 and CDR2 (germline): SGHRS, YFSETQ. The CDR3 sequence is CASSFRRGVYEQYF. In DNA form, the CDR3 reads TGCGCCAGCAGCTTTCGCAGGGGTGTCTACGAGCAGTACTTC. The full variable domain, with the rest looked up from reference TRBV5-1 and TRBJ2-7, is KAGVTQTPRYLIKTRGQQVTLSCSPISGHRSVSWYQQTPGQGLQFLFEYFSETQRNKGNFPGRFSGRQFSNSRSEMNVSTLELGDSALYLCASSFRRGVYEQYFGPGTRLTVT.

The DNA for the CDR3 is TGTGCCAGCAGCTTAGAGGCCCTAGAGGGGGAGCAGTACTTC. Protein: CASSLEALEGEQYF. The chain is built from TRBV7-9 and TRBJ2-7, with D tentatively TRBD1 or TRBD2 (5 bases each). The V end was cut by 1 base, the J end by 7 bases, with 14 bases between. Per germline, CDR1 SEHNR and CDR2 FQNEAQ (reference sequence). The CDR3 loop spans 14 amino acids.

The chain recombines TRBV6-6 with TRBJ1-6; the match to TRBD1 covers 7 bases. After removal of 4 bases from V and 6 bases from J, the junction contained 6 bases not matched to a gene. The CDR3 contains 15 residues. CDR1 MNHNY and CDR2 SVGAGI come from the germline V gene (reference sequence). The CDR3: CASSSGTATNSPLHF. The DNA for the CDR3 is TGTGCCAGCAGTTCTGGGACAGCCACTAATTCACCCCTCCACTTT.

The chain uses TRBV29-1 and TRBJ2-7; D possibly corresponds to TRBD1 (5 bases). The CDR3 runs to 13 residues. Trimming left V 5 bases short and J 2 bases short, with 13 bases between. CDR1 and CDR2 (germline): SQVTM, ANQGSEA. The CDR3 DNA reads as TGCAGCGTTTTAGGCAGGGCACCCTACGAGCAGTACTTC. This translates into CSVLGRAPYEQYF.

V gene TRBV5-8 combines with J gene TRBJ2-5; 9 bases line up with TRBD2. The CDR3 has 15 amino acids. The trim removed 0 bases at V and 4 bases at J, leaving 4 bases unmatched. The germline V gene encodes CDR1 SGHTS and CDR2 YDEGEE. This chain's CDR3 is CASSLGSGGGETQYF. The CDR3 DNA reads TGTGCCAGCAGCTTGGGTAGCGGGGGAGGAGAGACCCAGTACTTC.

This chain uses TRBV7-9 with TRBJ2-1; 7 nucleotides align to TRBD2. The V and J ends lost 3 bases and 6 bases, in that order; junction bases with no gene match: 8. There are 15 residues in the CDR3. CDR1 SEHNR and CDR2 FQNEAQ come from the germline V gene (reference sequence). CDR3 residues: CASSFGRSLGNEQFF. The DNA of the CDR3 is TGTGCCAGCAGCTTCGGGAGGTCTCTTGGCAATGAGCAGTTCTTC.

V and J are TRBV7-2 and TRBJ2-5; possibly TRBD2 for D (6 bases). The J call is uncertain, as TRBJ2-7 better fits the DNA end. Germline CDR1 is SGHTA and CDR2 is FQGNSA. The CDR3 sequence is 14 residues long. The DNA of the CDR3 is TGTGCCAGCAGCCGCATAAGGAGGGACTACGAGCAGTACTTC. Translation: CASSRIRRDYEQYF.

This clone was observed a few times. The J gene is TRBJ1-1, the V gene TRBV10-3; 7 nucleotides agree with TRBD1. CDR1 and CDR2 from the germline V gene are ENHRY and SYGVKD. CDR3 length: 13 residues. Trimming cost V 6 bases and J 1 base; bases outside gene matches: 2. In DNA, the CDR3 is TGTGCCATCAGCAGACAGGGGAACACTGAAGCTTTCTTT. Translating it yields CAISRQGNTEAFF.

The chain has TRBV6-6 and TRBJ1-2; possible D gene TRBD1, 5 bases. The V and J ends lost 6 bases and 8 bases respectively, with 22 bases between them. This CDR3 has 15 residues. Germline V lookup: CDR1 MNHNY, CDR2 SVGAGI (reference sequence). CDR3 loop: CASSPGTGPYEGYTF. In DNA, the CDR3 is TGTGCCAGCAGCCCGGGGACCGGTCCGTATGAAGGCTACACCTTC.